A single sample gave rise to the 15 T cell receptor beta chains below, sequenced in a study of human T cells and chemical hapten exposure. Time point in this sample: patch test 1, 2 weeks after DPC sensitization. Noted treatment: therapeutic diphenylcyclopropenone sensitization with weekly scalp DPC. TCRdb analysed the RACE reads with MiXCR anew, one entry per CDR3 protein. The sample yields fewer than 100,000 distinct CDR3 sequences, 9.5% to 15% seen once. The sample consisted of whole blood, taken in connection with sensitization to the hapten diphenylcyclopropenone (DPC). These receptors all stem from a woman between 35 and 50 years old with alopecia areata. Some clones in this sample may be carry-over from other donors' samples.

This clonotype turned up a few times. DNA of the CDR3: TGTGCCAGTAGTCCCTGGACAGCGCCGAATGAAAAACTGTTTTTT. It is translated as CASSPWTAPNEKLFF. The chain links TRBV19 to TRBJ1-4, with D tentatively TRBD1 (6 bases). V dropped 5 bases and J dropped 5 bases, with 15 bases sitting between them. The length of the CDR3 is 15 residues. CDR1 LNHDA and CDR2 SQIVND come from the germline V gene (reference sequence).

This sequence joins TRBV6-2 or TRBV6-3 and TRBJ2-1; a possible D gene is TRBD2 (6 bases). The CDR3 extends over 16 amino acids. V lost 2 bases and J lost 9, with 20 bases in between. Germline V gene lookup returns CDR1 MNHEY and CDR2 SVGEGT. Here the CDR3 reads CASSYITGTPYGEQFF. The DNA of the CDR3 is TGTGCCAGCAGTTACATCACCGGGACTCCTTACGGTGAGCAGTTCTTC.

The rearrangement uses TRBV11-1 and TRBJ2-7, with D perhaps TRBD1 (6 bases). The CDR3 is 13 amino acids. Germline-derived CDR1 and CDR2 are SGHAT and FQDESV (reference sequence). V was clipped by 2 bases and J by 3 bases, with 8 bases between them. The chain's CDR3 is CASSLQQGYEQYF. The CDR3 DNA is TGTGCCAGCAGCTTACAACAGGGCTACGAGCAGTACTTC.

This clonotype was seen more than once but under ten times. The chain recombines TRBV27 with TRBJ2-7, with 13 nucleotides matching TRBD2. After removal of 5 bases from V and 7 bases from J, the junction contained 14 bases not matched to a gene. The CDR3 spans 17 residues. Germline V gene sequence: CDR1 MNHEY, CDR2 SMNVEV (reference sequence). The CDR3 protein is CASSMTTVTSGRSEQYF. In nucleotides, the CDR3 is TGTGCCAGCAGTATGACGACGGTGACTAGCGGGAGGAGTGAGCAGTACTTC.

This clonotype came up a few times. The rearrangement uses TRBV27 and TRBJ1-5; the D is unclear. Deletions cut 4 bases from V and 1 base from J, with 14 bases between. The CDR3 extends over 16 amino acids. Per germline, CDR1 MNHEY and CDR2 SMNVEV (reference sequence). This chain's CDR3 is CASSSRFFGSNQPQHF. The CDR3 nucleotides are TGTGCCAGCAGTTCACGATTTTTCGGGAGCAATCAGCCCCAGCATTTT.

This clonotype was seen repeatedly, ten times or more. The chain has TRBV7-9 and TRBJ1-2; D gene ambiguous. In germline, CDR1 is SEHNR, CDR2 FQNEAQ (reference sequence). With 5 bases removed from V and 2 bases from J, the gap between germline ends came to 9 bases. The length of the CDR3 is 13 residues. The CDR3 nucleotides are TGTGCCAGCAGCCCCGACGGCAACTATGGCTACACCTTC. As protein: CASSPDGNYGYTF.

This clonotype was picked up a small number of times. CDR3 DNA: TGCGCCAGCAGCCAAGGGGACAGGGGAGAGACCCAGTACTTC. Amino acid sequence: CASSQGDRGETQYF. The gene calls are TRBV4-3 and TRBJ2-5; TRBD1 agrees at 10 bases. Trimming cost V 1 base and J 4 bases; bases outside gene matches: 0. Germline V gene sequence: CDR1 LGHNA, CDR2 YSLEER. This CDR3 contains 14 residues.

Ten or more counts support this clonotype. The chain couples TRBV30 to TRBJ2-3; TRBD2 matches at 8 bases. The CDR3 runs 17 residues. V trimming: 3 bases; J trimming: 2 bases; junction bases outside the gene matches: 13. Germline-derived CDR1 and CDR2 are GTSNPN and SVGIG (reference sequence). The CDR3 sequence: CAWSPPAGGGLTDTQYF. The CDR3 nucleotides are TGTGCCTGGAGCCCACCCGCGGGGGGCGGACTCACAGATACGCAGTATTTT.

This clonotype was seen only a few times. The chain couples TRBV12-3 or TRBV12-4 to TRBJ2-1; 11 positions agree with TRBD2. With V trimmed by 4 bases and J by 2 bases, 7 bases remained unmatched. This CDR3 has 17 amino acids. This chain's CDR3 is CASSSQTSGIPYNEQFF. CDR3 DNA: TGTGCCAGCAGTTCTCAGACTAGCGGGATTCCCTACAATGAGCAGTTCTTC.

Here the CDR3 reads CSASTSGTQYF. The CDR3, as DNA: TGCAGTGCCTCGACTAGCGGTACGCAGTATTTT. V is TRBV20-1 and J is TRBJ2-3, with 9 bases that match TRBD2. The CDR3 runs 11 residues. J lost 8 bases, V lost 6 bases, and 3 bases had no gene match. CDR1 and CDR2 from the germline V gene are DFQATT and SNEGSKA (reference sequence).

This clonotype was recorded many times. The chain combines TRBV20-1 with TRBJ1-5; 7 positions match TRBD1. The germline V gene has CDR1 DFQATT and CDR2 SNEGSKA (reference sequence). Trimming removed 4 bases from V and 4 bases from J; junction bases left unmatched: 4. The CDR3 is made up of 13 amino acids. The CDR3 coding sequence is TGCAGTGCTAACCGGGACAGAAATCAGCCCCAGCATTTT. This translates into CSANRDRNQPQHF.

This clonotype was detected many times. V is TRBV9 and J is TRBJ2-3; 9 bases line up with TRBD2. Germline V gives CDR1 SGDLS, CDR2 YYNGEE. The CDR3 is made up of 15 amino acids. V was clipped by 3 bases and J by 5 bases; unmatched bases: 7. CDR3 amino acids: CASSGQLAGLDTQYF. The CDR3 DNA reads as TGTGCCAGCAGCGGGCAGCTAGCGGGATTAGATACGCAGTATTTT.

This clonotype was found many times. V gene TRBV10-3 combines with J gene TRBJ2-5; maybe TRBD2 (7 bases). The CDR3 loop spans 14 amino acids. Trimming removed 10 bases at V and 2 bases at J, with 17 bases between. The germline V gene encodes CDR1 ENHRY and CDR2 SYGVKD. CDR3 protein: CATGEGQGQETQYF. The CDR3 DNA is TGTGCCACCGGGGAGGGGCAGGGGCAAGAGACCCAGTACTTC.

The sample holds a few counts of this clonotype. The chain is built from TRBV7-8 and TRBJ2-3; TRBD1 matches at 7 bases. From germline, CDR1 is SGHVS and CDR2 FQNEAQ. J was trimmed by 4 bases and V by 5 bases; bases with no gene match: 12. The CDR3 is made up of 16 amino acids. The CDR3 DNA is TGTGCCAGCAGCACCAAACCGACAGGGTGGGCAGATACGCAGTATTTT. It translates to CASSTKPTGWADTQYF. Drawing the rest from reference TRBV7-8 and TRBJ2-3, the complete variable domain is GAGVSQSPRYKVAKRGQDVALRCDPISGHVSLFWYQQALGQGPEFLTYFQNEAQLDKSGLPSDRFFAERPEGSVSTLKIQRTQQEDSAVYLCASSTKPTGWADTQYFGPGTRLTVL.

This clonotype was detected a few times. This chain links TRBV28 with TRBJ2-7; a possible D gene is TRBD1 (6 bases). The CDR3 loop spans 14 amino acids. V was shortened by 7 bases and J by 3 bases, with 16 bases between the two germline ends. The germline gives CDR1 MDHEN, CDR2 SYDVKM. The CDR3 DNA sequence: TGTGCCAGCACCGCAGGGGCAGGGAGCTACGAGCAGTACTTC. This codes for CASTAGAGSYEQYF. The whole variable domain, filled in from reference TRBV28 and TRBJ2-7, reads DVKVTQSSRYLVKRTGEKVFLECVQDMDHENMFWYRQDPGLGLRLIYFSYDVKMKEKGDIPEGYSVSREKKERFSLILESASTNQTSMYLCASTAGAGSYEQYFGPGTRLTVT.